Listed here is a single TCR beta chain. Original methodology: How many nucleated cells were present was estimated from reference gene primer amplification. Clones were sequenced by immunoSEQ multiplex PCR, and TCRdb holds only the in-frame ones, with some missing. V and J calls and clone size are copied from that table; D and trimming were computed from the DNA. The profile covers 190,000 or so clones, with about nine tenths appearing a single time and approximately 0.75% taken by the ten largest. This record belongs to a study of blood T cell repertoires in COVID-19. Overall study: Specimens from acute and convalescent COVID-19 originated in the United States, Italy and Spain. T cells, B-cell-depleted T cells, or PBMCs supplied cDNA or gDNA.

The CDR3 has 15 amino acids. The V gene's germline CDR1 is SGHTA and CDR2 FQGNSA. V was trimmed by 5 bases and J by 6 bases, leaving 16 bases between them. This rearrangement joins TRBV7-2 to TRBJ2-2, with D possibly matching TRBD2 (5 bases). The source material was peripheral blood. The receptor was isolated from a woman aged 70-85 years with acute or convalescent COVID-19. The CDR3 is CASSLYSSIPGELFF. Written as DNA, the CDR3 is TGTGCCAGCAGCCTATATTCTAGCATTCCCGGGGAGCTGTTTTTT.